This is a list of T cell receptor beta chains from one sample in a study of T-cell reconstitution after alpha-beta-depleted transplantation in children. TCRdb redid the calling of the PCR reads with MiXCR, one entry per CDR3 protein. Of 400,000 to 500,000 distinct CDR3 sequences in the sample, about 11% were seen once. The starting material was PBMCs from the stem cell graft donor, obtained from the stem cell graft. These TCRs come from a human donor who donated a stem cell graft to a child with acute myeloid leukemia. Both conserved end residues are trimmed from each CDR3. Each record gives: D gene, V gene, CDR3 protein. The D gene is left open where the match is weak.

d_call: TRBD1; v_call: TRBV6-1; cdr3_aa: ASSRKQGEYQPQH
d_call: .; v_call: TRBV3-1; cdr3_aa: ASSQGRWKRDSPLH
d_call: .; v_call: TRBV30; cdr3_aa: AWTNANGARGNTIY
d_call: TRBD2; v_call: TRBV10-1; cdr3_aa: ATSDSTSGTSYEQY
d_call: TRBD1; v_call: TRBV15; cdr3_aa: ATSEPGQGFNEQF
d_call: .; v_call: TRBV6-1; cdr3_aa: ASRDGAGALPEQY
d_call: .; v_call: TRBV6-5; cdr3_aa: ASSYWGGEAIGYT
d_call: .; v_call: TRBV5-1; cdr3_aa: ASKRRQSTDTQY
d_call: .; v_call: TRBV20-1; cdr3_aa: SGRVVDEQY
d_call: .; v_call: TRBV29-1; cdr3_aa: SVAKGVSGANVLT
d_call: .; v_call: TRBV7-3; cdr3_aa: ASSSYPVSGTYPGELF
d_call: TRBD1; v_call: TRBV10-3; cdr3_aa: AISPQTGSNEQF
d_call: .; v_call: TRBV27; cdr3_aa: ASSWTVRSEQY
d_call: .; v_call: TRBV7-9; cdr3_aa: ASSTSRVDTGELF
d_call: TRBD2; v_call: TRBV30; cdr3_aa: AWKLAGAHNYNEQF
d_call: .; v_call: TRBV29-1; cdr3_aa: SVDPDSTDTQY
d_call: .; v_call: TRBV7-9; cdr3_aa: ASSPWRSRRSADTQY
d_call: .; v_call: TRBV29-1; cdr3_aa: SVEAGSADTQY
d_call: .; v_call: TRBV27; cdr3_aa: ASRISGVGDYGYT
d_call: TRBD1; v_call: TRBV12-5; cdr3_aa: ASGAQGATGELF
d_call: .; v_call: TRBV10-2; cdr3_aa: ASSATHPSFGETQY
d_call: .; v_call: TRBV4-2; cdr3_aa: ASSHRDRTYGYT
d_call: TRBD1; v_call: TRBV29-1; cdr3_aa: SVDSTGGDGYT
d_call: .; v_call: TRBV6-2/TRBV6-3; cdr3_aa: ASSYSIWDFGPQH
d_call: .; v_call: TRBV12-3/TRBV12-4; cdr3_aa: ASSLGLRNIQY
d_call: TRBD1; v_call: TRBV6-5; cdr3_aa: ASSYDRVTNIQY
d_call: .; v_call: TRBV5-6; cdr3_aa: ASSSGPGQF
d_call: .; v_call: TRBV12-3/TRBV12-4; cdr3_aa: ASSLKAGAGSPLH
d_call: .; v_call: TRBV7-2; cdr3_aa: ASSLAGAVGGYT
d_call: .; v_call: TRBV29-1; cdr3_aa: SVEGRADGYT
d_call: TRBD2; v_call: TRBV7-8; cdr3_aa: ASSQGETSGPLQETQY
d_call: TRBD1; v_call: TRBV7-8; cdr3_aa: ASSLASLGTGDTEAF
d_call: .; v_call: TRBV20-1; cdr3_aa: SADRTGGKYEQY
d_call: .; v_call: TRBV7-6; cdr3_aa: ASSLAGPVGNEQF
d_call: .; v_call: TRBV12-3/TRBV12-4; cdr3_aa: ASTNPPGGAF
d_call: .; v_call: TRBV7-2; cdr3_aa: ASSLQGYTEAF
d_call: .; v_call: TRBV20-1; cdr3_aa: SGFWGAGTDTQY
d_call: .; v_call: TRBV11-2; cdr3_aa: ASYIPGGSYNEQF
d_call: .; v_call: TRBV20-1; cdr3_aa: SAQEDGRISNQPQH
d_call: TRBD1; v_call: TRBV5-1; cdr3_aa: ASSFWTGDTEAF
d_call: .; v_call: TRBV6-5; cdr3_aa: ASSSRVDEQF
d_call: .; v_call: TRBV6-1; cdr3_aa: ASSEMVDEQF
d_call: .; v_call: TRBV12-3/TRBV12-4; cdr3_aa: ASSLDWRGGTGELF
d_call: TRBD1; v_call: TRBV12-3/TRBV12-4; cdr3_aa: ASSLGTGFNEQF
d_call: .; v_call: TRBV10-3; cdr3_aa: ASKPTGEGETQY
d_call: .; v_call: TRBV5-6; cdr3_aa: ASSPGLGPGNEQF
d_call: TRBD2; v_call: TRBV7-9; cdr3_aa: ASSLDAGGPYSDTQY
d_call: .; v_call: TRBV14; cdr3_aa: ASSQDRVPDTQY
d_call: .; v_call: TRBV6-1; cdr3_aa: ASEGRSLGVGGYT
d_call: .; v_call: TRBV7-9; cdr3_aa: ASSLLIGAFHETQY
d_call: .; v_call: TRBV4-2; cdr3_aa: ASSQETWWEAF
d_call: .; v_call: TRBV3-1; cdr3_aa: ASSQRGGDQPQH
d_call: .; v_call: TRBV5-1; cdr3_aa: ASSEQGSDTGELF
d_call: TRBD1; v_call: TRBV5-1; cdr3_aa: ASSTGTGLTNYGYT
d_call: .; v_call: TRBV10-3; cdr3_aa: ASRDAESSYEQY
d_call: .; v_call: TRBV15; cdr3_aa: ATSRDRGPFSYEQY
d_call: TRBD1; v_call: TRBV18; cdr3_aa: ASSPTGARPYSGTDTQY
d_call: TRBD1; v_call: TRBV7-2; cdr3_aa: ASRSDRGSYNSPLH
d_call: .; v_call: TRBV11-2; cdr3_aa: ASTTGRRLNTEAF
d_call: .; v_call: TRBV7-9; cdr3_aa: ASSPRQDSWDTQY